The entry below describes one T cell receptor beta chain. What it binds is unknown. Those who donated were healthy HIV-negative adults, with no recent acute infections or vaccinations reported. Across several immunoSEQ plates, the genomic DNA of each subset was split evenly. Method: immunoSEQ multiplex PCR; TCRdb's copy keeps in-frame clones and lacks some. The repertoire includes approximately 320,000 clones, roughly 84% of them detected once, and 15% to 20% sits in the top ten. The sample comes from a study of shared clonotypes between healthy human individuals. Study-level points and caveats: Naive CD4 clonotypes were shared across several donors at around 5%. The four-donor shared clonotypes exceeded non-shared clonotypes in generation probability, with non-shared ones scoring lower.

The CDR3 contains 13 residues. Germline V lookup: CDR1 SNHLY, CDR2 FYNNEI. The V gene lost 1 base and the J gene lost 4 bases, with 8 bases spanning the gap. The sequenced material came from memory CD8+ T cells sorted from blood. As for subset: CD45RO+ cells pooled with CCR7-negative TemRA cells. The sequence was obtained from a man between 18 and 29 years old in good health. The rearrangement links TRBV2 to TRBJ2-7, with D unresolved. The CDR3 here is CASSEGGWYEQYF. Written as DNA, the CDR3 is TGTGCCAGCAGTGAAGGGGGTTGGTACGAGCAGTACTTC.